This T cell receptor (beta chain) was retrieved from a study of shared clonotypes between healthy human individuals. Turning to the study itself: Samples came from a couple of female and a few male donors aged 18 to 49.

For this clone: Its specificity is unknown.

Into CD45RA+ naive and CD45RA-negative memory subsets, the CD4+ cells were split. Some clones are missing from TCRdb's copy, which holds only in-frame ones; the method was immunoSEQ multiplex PCR. Of roughly 2 million clones in the sample, roughly 94% are singletons; the top ten hold around 0.13%. Study-level findings and limits: Though the depth was large, rarefaction showed that sorted-subset sequencing was incomplete. Naive subsets usually exceeded memory subsets in estimated richness.

CDR1 and CDR2 from the germline V gene are KGHSH and LQKENI. This CDR3 is built from 14 residues. V dropped 5 bases and J dropped 7 bases, with 15 bases sitting between them. The TCR was taken from a man between 18 and 29 years old in good health. The rearrangement uses TRBV18 and TRBJ2-1; D possibly corresponds to TRBD1 (5 bases). The specimen was naive CD4+ T cells sorted from blood. Subset in this sample: CD45RA+ positively selected. This CDR3 is CASSSGFLLNEQFF. CDR3 coding DNA: TGTGCCAGCTCATCAGGGTTTTTACTGAATGAGCAGTTCTTC.